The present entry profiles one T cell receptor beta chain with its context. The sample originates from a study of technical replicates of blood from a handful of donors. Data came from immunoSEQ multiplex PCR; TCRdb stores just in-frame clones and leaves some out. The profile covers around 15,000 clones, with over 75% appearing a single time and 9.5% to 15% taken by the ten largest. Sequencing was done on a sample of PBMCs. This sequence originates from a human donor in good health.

The CDR3 loop is CSGARDSGNTIYF. In DNA, the CDR3 is TGCAGCGGTGCGAGGGATTCTGGAAACACCATATATTTT. The genes are TRBV29-1 and TRBJ1-3; D is ambiguous. Germline CDR1 SQVTM, CDR2 ANQGSEA. CDR3 size: 13 residues. Trimming stripped 7 bases from V and 1 base from J, with 11 bases between.